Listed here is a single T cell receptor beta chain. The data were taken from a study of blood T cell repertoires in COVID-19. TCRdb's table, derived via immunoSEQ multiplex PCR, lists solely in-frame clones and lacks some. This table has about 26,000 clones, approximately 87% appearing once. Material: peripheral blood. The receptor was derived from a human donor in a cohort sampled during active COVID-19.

The CDR3 DNA follows: TGTGCCAGCAGCTTAGAATCAGGGCCAAATCAGCCCCAGCATTTT. Residues: CASSLESGPNQPQHF. The chain carries TRBV11-2 and TRBJ1-5; a possible D gene is TRBD1 (5 bases). In germline, CDR1 is SGHAT, CDR2 FQNNGV. The CDR3 consists of 15 residues. The germline V and J ends were trimmed by 0 bases and 4 bases, with 10 bases remaining between them.